One and the same sample provided the 20 T cell receptor beta chains below, sequenced in a study of early stage breast cancer tumors. TCRdb's copy holds only in-frame clones and misses some; the assay was immunoSEQ multiplex PCR. The sample consists of about 31,000 clones, 70% to 75% of them appearing once. Input material: breast tumor tissue. The receptors stem from a person in their twenties or thirties with breast cancer.

This clone was found once. V gene TRBV11-2 combines with J gene TRBJ1-2; a weak D match, TRBD1 (6 bases). With 0 bases removed from V and 3 bases from J, the gap between germline ends came to 8 bases. CDR1 is SGHAT, CDR2 FQNNGV, per germline. This CDR3 has 14 amino acids. CDR3 amino acids: CASSLETGYYGYTF. As DNA, the CDR3 is TGTGCCAGCAGCTTAGAAACAGGGTACTATGGCTACACCTTC.

This clone was found a few times. The CDR3 here is CASSQSSGRRGPEAYNSPLHF. CDR3 bases: TGTGCCAGCAGCCAAAGTTCGGGCAGGAGGGGGCCTGAGGCCTATAATTCACCCCTCCACTTT. V is TRBV4-2 and J is TRBJ1-6, with 7 bases identical to TRBD1. CDR3 length: 21 residues. Germline V gene sequence: CDR1 LGHNA, CDR2 YNFKEQ. With 2 bases clipped from V and 2 bases from J, the junction kept 18 bases outside the gene matches.

This sequence joins TRBV7-2 and TRBJ1-3, with unresolved D. This CDR3 is built from 15 residues. Trimming left V 1 base short and J 4 bases short, with 11 bases between. Per the germline V gene, CDR1 is SGHTA and CDR2 is FQGNSA. The CDR3 DNA reads as TGTGCCAGCAGCTTAGATCGGGTTGCAGGAAACACCATATATTTT. It translates to CASSLDRVAGNTIYF.

The rearrangement links TRBV6-5 to TRBJ2-3; TRBD2 aligns across 7 bases. Germline CDR1 MNHEY, CDR2 SVGAGI. V shed 6 bases and J 2 bases; nucleotides not matched to a gene: 8. The CDR3 spans 15 residues. CDR3 bases: TGTGCCAGCAGGTTCTACGGGACTACCACAGATACGCAGTATTTT. It specifies CASRFYGTTTDTQYF.

This clone occurred once. J is TRBJ2-1 and V is TRBV11-1, with D tentatively TRBD2 (5 bases). V shed 1 base and J shed 2 bases, with 9 bases lying between them. CDR1 and CDR2 (germline): SGHAT, FQDESV (reference sequence). This CDR3 contains 15 residues. The CDR3 coding sequence is TGTGCCAGCAGCTTAGTTGCGGGTCCCTACAATGAGCAGTTCTTC. It translates to CASSLVAGPYNEQFF.

This clone was counted a few times. V usage is TRBV30 and J usage is TRBJ1-1; D possibly corresponds to TRBD1 (5 bases). The ends were cut back, 2 bases at V and 1 base at J, with 8 bases in the middle. The CDR3 covers 13 residues. The germline gives CDR1 GTSNPN, CDR2 SVGIG (reference sequence). The CDR3 DNA follows: TGTGCCTGGAGTTGGGGCAGGAACACTGAAGCTTTCTTT. This gives the protein CAWSWGRNTEAFF. The full variable domain, rest sourced from reference TRBV30 and TRBJ1-1, is SQTIHQWPATLVQPVGSPLSLECTVEGTSNPNLYWYRQAAGRGLQLLFYSVGIGQISSEVPQNLSASRPQDRQFILSSKKLLLSDSGFYLCAWSWGRNTEAFFGQGTRLTVV.

This chain connects TRBV5-4 to TRBJ1-3; D gene unclear. The CDR3 length is 16 residues. V dropped 4 bases and J dropped 0 bases, with 14 bases sitting between them. The V gene's germline CDR1 is SGHNT and CDR2 YYREEE (reference sequence). Here the CDR3 reads CASSPDPRPSGNTIYF. The DNA of the CDR3 is TGTGCCAGCAGCCCTGACCCCCGGCCCTCTGGAAACACCATATATTTT.

This sequence joins TRBV7-2 and TRBJ1-4; 7 positions agree with TRBD1. The CDR3 spans 15 residues. V gave up 5 bases and J gave up 7 bases; unmatched junction bases: 10. CDR1 and CDR2 from the germline V gene are SGHTA and FQGNSA. The CDR3 coding sequence is TGTGCCAGCAGCCCCCTGGGACAGCCCACTGAAAAACTGTTTTTT. Encoded protein: CASSPLGQPTEKLFF.

The chain joins TRBV10-3 to TRBJ2-5, with a weak D call TRBD1 (6 bases). The V gene's germline CDR1 is ENHRY and CDR2 SYGVKD. CDR3 size: 13 residues. Trimming shortened V by 7 bases and J by 6 bases, and 15 bases separated the two germline ends. CDR3 protein: CAIIFTGKKTQYF. CDR3 coding DNA: TGTGCCATCATTTTCACAGGGAAAAAGACCCAGTACTTC.

The genes are TRBV27 and TRBJ1-1; perhaps TRBD1 as D (6 bases). Germline CDR1 and CDR2: MNHEY and SMNVEV (reference sequence). V dropped 7 bases and J dropped 0 bases, with 15 bases sitting between them. This CDR3 is 15 amino acids long. The CDR3 here is CASTSQRDMNTEAFF. The DNA of the CDR3 is TGTGCCAGCACCTCCCAGAGGGACATGAACACTGAAGCTTTCTTT.

V gene TRBV19 combines with J gene TRBJ2-2, with 9 bases identical to TRBD2. Germline trimming cut 3 bases from V and 1 base from J; bases unmatched to any gene: 6. From germline, CDR1 is LNHDA and CDR2 SQIVND (reference sequence). This CDR3 comprises 17 residues. The CDR3 spells CASSMREGAVNTGELFF. As DNA, the CDR3 is TGTGCCAGTAGTATGCGGGAGGGGGCGGTGAACACCGGGGAGCTGTTTTTT.

This rearrangement joins TRBV27 to TRBJ2-7, with 9 bases that match TRBD1. The germline V gene encodes CDR1 MNHEY and CDR2 SMNVEV (reference sequence). J lost 5 bases, V lost 4 bases, and 12 bases had no gene match. This CDR3 region has 16 residues. The CDR3 here is CASSSQGAVLFDEQYF. For the CDR3, the DNA is TGTGCCAGCAGTTCACAGGGGGCGGTCTTGTTTGACGAGCAGTACTTC.

The chain recombines TRBV14 with TRBJ1-3, with D uncertain. The ends were cut back, 3 bases at V and 4 bases at J, with 4 bases in the middle. Germline V gene lookup returns CDR1 SGHDN and CDR2 FVKESK. The CDR3 loop spans 12 amino acids. The CDR3 DNA is TGTGCCAGCAGCCAGAGCGGAAACACCATATATTTT. Translated, it gives CASSQSGNTIYF.

This clone is termed medium-sized (0.01 to 0.1%). The rearrangement joins TRBV19 to TRBJ1-2, with 11 bases matching TRBD1. The length of the CDR3 is 16 residues. Germline values: CDR1 LNHDA, CDR2 SQIVND (reference sequence). Losses at the gene ends were 6 bases for V and 4 bases for J; bases not matched to a gene: 10. The CDR3 DNA follows: TGTGCCAGTAGGACCTCCGGGACAGGGGGACTCTATGGCTACACCTTC. This codes for CASRTSGTGGLYGYTF.

The chain is built from TRBV30 and TRBJ2-2; 16 bases line up with TRBD2. V was clipped by 3 bases and J by 0 bases; unmatched bases: 7. The germline V gene encodes CDR1 GTSNPN and CDR2 SVGIG (reference sequence). The CDR3 has 19 amino acids. The chain's CDR3 is CAWSHYGTSGRANTGELFF. In nucleotides, the CDR3 is TGTGCCTGGAGCCACTATGGGACTAGCGGGAGGGCGAACACCGGGGAGCTGTTTTTT.

The CDR3 here is CASSRTGRNTEAFF. CDR3 DNA: TGTGCCAGCAGCCGGACAGGGCGGAACACTGAAGCTTTCTTT. The rearrangement uses TRBV7-9 and TRBJ1-1; 8 bases map to TRBD1. The V gene end was trimmed by 5 bases and the J gene end by 1 base; junction bases not matched to a gene: 3. The CDR3 loop spans 14 amino acids. Germline V lookup: CDR1 SEHNR, CDR2 FQNEAQ (reference sequence).

V is TRBV7-6 and J is TRBJ2-1, with TRBD2 identical over 9 bases. Germline values: CDR1 SGHVS, CDR2 FNYEAQ. The V gene end was trimmed by 6 bases and the J gene end by 4 bases; junction bases not matched to a gene: 7. The CDR3 loop spans 15 amino acids. CDR3 loop: CASSQRLADYNEQFF. The DNA of the CDR3 is TGTGCCAGCAGTCAAAGACTAGCGGATTACAATGAGCAGTTCTTC.

The chain is built from TRBV9 and TRBJ1-2; TRBD1 aligns across 8 bases. The CDR3 has 15 amino acids. Germline CDR1 SGDLS, CDR2 YYNGEE. The trim removed 2 bases at V and 8 bases at J, leaving 11 bases unmatched. CDR3 nucleotide sequence: TGTGCCAGCAGCGTCTCGGACAGGGCGGGAATAGGCTACACCTTC. Translation gives CASSVSDRAGIGYTF.

This sequence joins TRBV11-2 and TRBJ2-1, with 10 nucleotides matching TRBD2. The length of the CDR3 is 16 residues. Germline assignment: CDR1 SGHAT and CDR2 FQNNGV. V shed 3 bases, J shed 7 bases, and the junction held 9 bases outside the gene matches. CDR3 nucleotide sequence: TGTGCCAGCAGCTTCACTAGCGGGACGGATTGGAATGAGCAGTTCTTC. Translation gives CASSFTSGTDWNEQFF. Variable domain in full (rest from reference TRBV11-2 and TRBJ2-1): EAGVAQSPRYKIIEKRQSVAFWCNPISGHATLYWYQQILGQGPKLLIQFQNNGVVDDSQLPKDRFSAERLKGVDSTLKIQPAKLEDSAVYLCASSFTSGTDWNEQFFGPGTRLTVL.

V is TRBV11-2 and J is TRBJ2-7, with a possible D match to TRBD2 (6 bases). CDR3 length: 12 residues. CDR1 and CDR2 from the germline V gene are SGHAT and FQNNGV. V was cut by 5 bases and J by 4 bases, with 9 bases left in between. The CDR3 sequence: CASSGRGYEQYF. CDR3 nucleotides: TGTGCCAGCAGCGGGCGGGGTTACGAGCAGTACTTC.